Given below is one T cell receptor beta chain in context. Its cognate antigen is unknown. This may be a read error, as it is one base from a much larger clone. This sample was taken from a study of tumor-infiltrating lymphocytes in primary liver carcinoma. About the study: The tumors, T1-T3 N0M0 lesions, were about 4.2 to 11 cm across.

The source of the blood RNA was unsorted whole blood, and germline DNA was extracted as well. Germline loops: CDR1 LGHNT, CDR2 FRNRAP. The CDR3 spans 15 residues. Findings and limits, study-wide: Unsorted bulk processing meant the study did not compare CD4+ and CD8+ repertoires.

TCR beta cDNA came from about 450 ng total RNA, primed with a constant-region primer. TCR beta libraries came from three nested multiplex PCR rounds using slightly modified ARM-PCR. Both of the initial two PCR rounds ran for about 9 cycles and employed TRBV1-TRBV30 forward primers alongside a C-beta reverse primer. TCRdb reanalysed the multiplex PCR reads using MiXCR and keeps one entry per CDR3 protein. The sample shows about 200,000 distinct CDR3 sequences, around three fifths of them seen only once. V gene TRBV12-5 combines with J gene TRBJ2-2, with TRBD2 identical over 9 bases. This sequence originates from a woman between 55 and 75 years old with primary liver carcinoma and hepatitis B virus infection. The sample was peripheral blood. CDR3: CASGFPPGSSGELLF. The CDR3 nucleotides read TGTGCTAGTGGTTTTCCCCCAGGGTCTAGCGGGGAGCTGTTATTT.